This T cell receptor beta chain is from a study of shared clonotypes between healthy human individuals. Study at large: Per donor, three plates held CD4 naive cells, three held CD4 memory, two held CD8 naive and one held CD8 memory. Study outcomes and limitations: Sampling was confined to blood; repertoires within tissues likely differ. Compared with memory subsets, naive subsets generally had larger estimated richness.

There are 15 residues in the CDR3. The V gene's germline CDR1 is LNHDA and CDR2 SQIVND (reference sequence). V lost 4 bases and J lost 4; bases outside the gene matches: 10. The repertoire was sequenced with immunoSEQ multiplex PCR; TCRdb's copy has only in-frame clones and lacks some. The top ten hold around 0.38% of the sample, which has over a million clones, 98% seen once. Points on this clone: Its antigen is unidentified.

The study separated CD4+ cells into CD45RA+ naive and CD45RA-negative memory subsets. This receptor was taken from a man younger than 45 in good health. The V gene is TRBV19, the J gene TRBJ2-7; 7 positions match TRBD1. Sample: naive CD4+ T cells sorted from blood. Subset reported: CD45RA+ positively selected. CDR3 sequence (DNA): TGTGCCAGTAGTACATCGACAGGGAAAGCTTACGAGCAGTACTTC. Translation: CASSTSTGKAYEQYF.